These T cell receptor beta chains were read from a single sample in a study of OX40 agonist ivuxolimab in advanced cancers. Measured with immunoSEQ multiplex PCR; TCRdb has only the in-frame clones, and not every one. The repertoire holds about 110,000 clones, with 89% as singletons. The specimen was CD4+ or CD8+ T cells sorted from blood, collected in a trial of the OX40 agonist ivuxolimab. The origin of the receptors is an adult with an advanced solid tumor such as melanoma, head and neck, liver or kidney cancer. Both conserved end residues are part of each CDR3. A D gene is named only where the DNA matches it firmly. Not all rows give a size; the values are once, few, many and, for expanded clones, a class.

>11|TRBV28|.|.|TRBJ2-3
CASSAVPKQYF
TGTGCCAGCAGCGCGGTGCCGAAGCAGTATTTT
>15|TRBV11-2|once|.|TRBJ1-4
CASSLMYSTNEKLFF
TGTGCCAGCAGCTTAATGTACTCAACTAATGAAAAACTGTTTTTT
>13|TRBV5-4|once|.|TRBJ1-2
CASSLDLWALVLF
TGTGCCAGCAGCTTGGATCTTTGGGCTTTAGTCCTCTTC
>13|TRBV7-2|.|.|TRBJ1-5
CASSPWTDQPQHF
TGTGCCAGCAGCCCGTGGACAGATCAGCCCCAGCATTTT
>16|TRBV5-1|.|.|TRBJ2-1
CASSLLSVGAYNEQFF
TGCGCCAGCAGCTTGCTCAGTGTCGGAGCTTACAATGAGCAGTTCTTC
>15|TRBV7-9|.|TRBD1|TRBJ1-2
CASSPGTGLFGGYTF
TGTGCCAGCAGCCCCGGGACAGGGTTATTCGGCGGCTACACCTTC
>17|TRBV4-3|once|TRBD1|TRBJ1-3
CASSPHPGQGSGNTIYF
TGCGCCAGCAGCCCCCACCCGGGACAGGGGTCTGGAAACACCATATATTTT
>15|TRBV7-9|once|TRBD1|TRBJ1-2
CASSLSDRVIYGYTF
TGTGCCAGCAGCTTATCCGACAGGGTAATCTATGGCTACACCTTC
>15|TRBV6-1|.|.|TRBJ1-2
CASSEGLSWGYGYTF
TGTGCCAGCAGTGAAGGACTCTCCTGGGGCTATGGCTACACCTTC
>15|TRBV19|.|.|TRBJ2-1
CASSTQRELAEEQFF
TGTGCCAGTAGTACCCAAAGGGAATTAGCGGAAGAGCAGTTCTTC
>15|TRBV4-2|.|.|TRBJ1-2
CASSQGGGRGYGYTF
TGTGCCAGCAGCCAAGGCGGGGGGCGTGGGTATGGCTACACCTTC
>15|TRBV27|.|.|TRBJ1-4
CASSLRWATNEKLFF
TGTGCCAGCAGTTTAAGATGGGCAACTAATGAAAAACTGTTTTTT
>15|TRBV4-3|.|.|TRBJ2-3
CASSHGDSHTDTQYF
TGCGCCAGCAGCCACGGGGACTCACACACAGATACGCAGTATTTT
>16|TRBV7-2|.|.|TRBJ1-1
CASSLSAGEVNTEAFF
TGTGCCAGCAGCTTATCCGCAGGGGAGGTGAACACTGAAGCTTTCTTT
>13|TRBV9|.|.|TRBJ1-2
CASSVEAGNGYTF
TGTGCCAGCAGCGTAGAAGCAGGGAATGGCTACACCTTC
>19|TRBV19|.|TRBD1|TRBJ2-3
CASSTTGTGLLTSTDTQYF
TGTGCCAGTAGTACAACCGGGACAGGGCTCCTGACTAGCACAGATACGCAGTATTTT
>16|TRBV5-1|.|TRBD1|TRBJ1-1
CASSLTGRTGLTEAFF
TGCGCCAGCAGCTTGACCGGAAGGACAGGTCTTACTGAAGCTTTCTTT
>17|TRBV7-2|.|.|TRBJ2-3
CASSFPQGGSLTDTQYF
TGTGCCAGCAGCTTCCCCCAGGGAGGAAGTCTCACAGATACGCAGTATTTT
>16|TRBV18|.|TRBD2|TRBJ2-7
CASSPPGREGSYEQYF
TGTGCCAGCTCACCACCGGGGCGGGAGGGATCCTACGAGCAGTACTTC
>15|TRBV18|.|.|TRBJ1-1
CASSPRPGSNTEAFF
TGTGCCAGCTCACCTCGCCCCGGGTCGAACACTGAAGCTTTCTTT
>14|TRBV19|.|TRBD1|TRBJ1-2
CASSHRDRGYGYTF
TGTGCCAGTAGCCACCGGGACAGGGGCTATGGCTACACCTTC
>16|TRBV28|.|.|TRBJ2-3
CASSSPGEYATDTQYF
TGTGCCAGCAGTTCCCCTGGCGAGTACGCCACAGATACGCAGTATTTT
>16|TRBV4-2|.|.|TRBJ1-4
CASSLANQATNEKLFF
TGTGCCAGCAGCCTTGCCAACCAGGCAACTAATGAAAAACTGTTTTTT
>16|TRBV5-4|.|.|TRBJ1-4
CASSHNGQTTNEKLFF
TGTGCCAGCAGCCATAATGGACAAACAACTAATGAAAAACTGTTTTTT
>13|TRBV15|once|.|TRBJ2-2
CATGGYNTGELFF
TGTGCCACCGGTGGATACAACACCGGGGAGCTGTTTTTT
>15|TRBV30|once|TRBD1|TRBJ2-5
CAWSAGTGLRETQYF
TGTGCCTGGAGTGCGGGGACAGGCCTAAGGGAGACCCAGTACTTC
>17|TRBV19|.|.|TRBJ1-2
CASKDILAVGQLYGYTF
TGTGCCAGTAAGGATATCCTAGCCGTGGGGCAACTCTATGGCTACACCTTC